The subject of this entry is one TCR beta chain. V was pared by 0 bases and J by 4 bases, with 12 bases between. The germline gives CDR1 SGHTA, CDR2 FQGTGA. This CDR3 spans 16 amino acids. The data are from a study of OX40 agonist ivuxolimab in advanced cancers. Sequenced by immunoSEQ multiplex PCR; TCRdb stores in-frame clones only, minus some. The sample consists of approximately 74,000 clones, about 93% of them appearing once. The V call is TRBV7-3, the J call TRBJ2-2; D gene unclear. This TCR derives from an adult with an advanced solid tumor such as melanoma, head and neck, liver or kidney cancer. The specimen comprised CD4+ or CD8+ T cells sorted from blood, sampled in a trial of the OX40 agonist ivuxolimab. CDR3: CASSLTAPASTGELFF. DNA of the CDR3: TGTGCCAGCAGCTTAACGGCCCCAGCGAGCACCGGGGAGCTGTTTTTT. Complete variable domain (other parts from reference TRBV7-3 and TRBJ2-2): GAGVSQTPSNKVTEKGKYVELRCDPISGHTALYWYRQSLGQGPEFLIYFQGTGAADDSGLPNDRFFAVRPEGSVSTLKIQRTERGDSAVYLCASSLTAPASTGELFFGEGSRLTVL.